This paragraph reports one T cell receptor (beta chain). These data belong to a study of shared clonotypes between healthy human individuals. Replicate PCRs for sorted subsets used 200 ng DNA; this equaled tens of thousands of T cell genomes. Using immunoSEQ multiplex PCR, the repertoire was profiled, and TCRdb retains in-frame clones only, with some absent. The data show roughly 1.4 million clones, about 98.5% seen once. Unmatched junction bases numbered 4, after V lost 3 bases and J lost 3 bases. The CDR3 is 15 amino acids. Germline assignment: CDR1 SGHDT and CDR2 YYEEEE. Only Caucasian adults living in Nashville, Tennessee made up the donor group.

The chain recombines TRBV5-6 with TRBJ2-1, with TRBD2 matching 9 bases. The TCR sequence derives from a man aged 30 to 45 in good health. Sequences were obtained from naive CD4+ T cells sorted from blood. This sample's subset: CD45RA+ positively selected. CDR3 nucleotide sequence: TGTGCCAGCAGCTATGTAGCGGGAGTCTACAATGAGCAGTTCTTC. The encoded protein is CASSYVAGVYNEQFF.